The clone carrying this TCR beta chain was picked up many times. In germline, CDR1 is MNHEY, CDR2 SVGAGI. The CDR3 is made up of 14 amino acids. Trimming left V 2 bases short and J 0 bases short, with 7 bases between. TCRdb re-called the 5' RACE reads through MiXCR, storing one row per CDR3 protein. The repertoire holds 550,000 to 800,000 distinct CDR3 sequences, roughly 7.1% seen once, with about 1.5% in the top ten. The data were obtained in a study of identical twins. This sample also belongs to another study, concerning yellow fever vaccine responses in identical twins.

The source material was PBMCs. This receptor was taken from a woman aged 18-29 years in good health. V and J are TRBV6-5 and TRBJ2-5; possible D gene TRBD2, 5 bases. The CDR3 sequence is CASSYRGNQETQYF. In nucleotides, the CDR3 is TGTGCCAGCAGTTACCGGGGTAACCAAGAGACCCAGTACTTC.